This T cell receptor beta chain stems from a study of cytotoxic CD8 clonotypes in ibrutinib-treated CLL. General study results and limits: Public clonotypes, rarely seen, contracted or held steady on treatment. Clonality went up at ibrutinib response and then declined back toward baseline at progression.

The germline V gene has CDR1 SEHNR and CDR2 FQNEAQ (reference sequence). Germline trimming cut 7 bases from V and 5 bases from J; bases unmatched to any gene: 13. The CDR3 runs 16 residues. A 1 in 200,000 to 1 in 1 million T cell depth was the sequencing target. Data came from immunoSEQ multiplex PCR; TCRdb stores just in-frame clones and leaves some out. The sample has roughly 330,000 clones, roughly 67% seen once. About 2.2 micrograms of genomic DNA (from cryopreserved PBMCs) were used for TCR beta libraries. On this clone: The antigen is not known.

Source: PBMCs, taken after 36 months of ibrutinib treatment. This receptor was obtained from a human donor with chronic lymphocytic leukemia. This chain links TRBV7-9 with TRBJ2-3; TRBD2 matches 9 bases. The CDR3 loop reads CASIPPGGGGGDTQYF. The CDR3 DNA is TGTGCCAGCATCCCCCCGGGTGGCGGGGGGGGAGATACGCAGTATTTT.